This T cell receptor beta chain emerged from a study of blood T cell repertoires in COVID-19. Background on the study: Sites across the United States, Italy and Spain contributed samples from acute and convalescent COVID-19. Sources were T cells, B-cell-depleted T cells, or PBMCs; the material itself was cDNA or gDNA.

The table came from immunoSEQ multiplex PCR; TCRdb's copy has only in-frame clones and leaves some out. The sample has more than 150,000 clones, more than 65% seen once. The length of the CDR3 is 14 residues. Trimming removed 5 bases from V and 6 bases from J; junction bases left unmatched: 7. The germline gives CDR1 SGHRS, CDR2 YFSETQ. The J gene is TRBJ1-5, the V gene TRBV5-1, with 8 nucleotides matching TRBD1. This clonotype originated in a woman over 75 with acute or convalescent COVID-19. The material sequenced was peripheral blood. CDR3 loop: CASSPGGAPQPQHF. The CDR3 bases are TGCGCCAGCAGTCCAGGGGGCGCGCCTCAGCCCCAGCATTTT.